The T cell receptor beta chain described here comes from a study of shared clonotypes between healthy human individuals. General study results and limits: All-four-donor shared clonotypes had higher generation probabilities than non-shared clonotypes did. Across subsets, estimated richness was generally greater for naive than for memory populations.

Clones were sequenced by immunoSEQ multiplex PCR, and TCRdb holds only the in-frame ones, with some missing. The sample records hundreds of thousands of clones, roughly 96% being singletons. Points on this clone: Its antigen remains unknown.

Terminally differentiated effector memory CD45RA+ cells were excluded by CCR7 positive selection of CD45RO-negative cells. The CDR3 runs to 13 residues. The germline V and J ends were trimmed by 5 bases and 8 bases, with 15 bases remaining between them. CDR1 is SGHAT and CDR2 is FQDESV in the germline V gene (reference sequence). The sequence derives from a woman in her 30s in good health. This chain uses TRBV11-1 with TRBJ1-2; no clear D. The sample was naive CD8+ T cells sorted from blood. CDR3: CASSPNGIEGYTF. In DNA form, the CDR3 reads TGTGCCAGCAGCCCCAACGGCATCGAGGGCTACACCTTC.